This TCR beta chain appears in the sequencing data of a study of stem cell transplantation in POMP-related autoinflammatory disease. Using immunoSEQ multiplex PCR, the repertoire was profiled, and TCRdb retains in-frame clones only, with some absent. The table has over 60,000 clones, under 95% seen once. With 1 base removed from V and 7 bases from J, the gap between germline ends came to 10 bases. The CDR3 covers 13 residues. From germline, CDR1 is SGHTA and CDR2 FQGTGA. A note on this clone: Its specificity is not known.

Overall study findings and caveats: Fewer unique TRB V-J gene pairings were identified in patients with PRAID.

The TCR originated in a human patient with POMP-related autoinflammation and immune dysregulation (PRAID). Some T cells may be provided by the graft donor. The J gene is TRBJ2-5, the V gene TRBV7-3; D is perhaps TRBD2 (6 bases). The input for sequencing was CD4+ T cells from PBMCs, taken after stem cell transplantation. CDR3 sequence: CASSLKGLTTQYF. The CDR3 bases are TGTGCCAGCAGCTTAAAAGGACTAACGACCCAGTACTTC.